Listed here are 8 T cell receptor beta chains from one sample, sequenced in a study of cytomegalovirus exposure and HLA in healthy donors. Primers for the PCR totalled 60 Vbeta and 13 Jbeta. This table comes from immunoSEQ multiplex PCR, and its TCRdb copy is limited to in-frame clones, with some not included. This table has about 200,000 clones, around 75% appearing once. Sample: PBMCs. These receptor sequences come from a woman aged 30 to 39 in good health and CMV-seronegative.

CDR3 sequence (DNA): TGTGCCAGTAGCTTGGGGGCGGGAGTTACCTACGAGCAGTACTTC. Its protein is CASSLGAGVTYEQYF. The gene calls are TRBV19 and TRBJ2-7, with TRBD2 as a possible D gene (7 bases). Deletions cut 6 bases from V and 2 bases from J, with 17 bases between. The CDR3 runs to 15 residues. CDR1 and CDR2 from the germline V gene are LNHDA and SQIVND (reference sequence).

The CDR3 reads CASSLQGAGADTQYF. The CDR3 nucleotides read TGTGCCAGCAGCTTACAGGGAGCAGGGGCAGATACGCAGTATTTT. V usage is TRBV7-3 and J usage is TRBJ2-3; perhaps TRBD1 as D (6 bases). The germline gives CDR1 SGHTA, CDR2 FQGTGA. The V and J ends lost 2 bases and 4 bases respectively, with 13 bases between them. The length of the CDR3 is 15 residues.

This clone appeared a single time. The chain employs TRBV6-1 and TRBJ2-3; TRBD2 matches 7 bases. This CDR3 has 13 amino acids. V shed 4 bases and J 9 bases; nucleotides not matched to a gene: 7. CDR1 MNHNS and CDR2 SASEGT come from the germline V gene. CDR3 loop: CASSGPGLRTQYF. In nucleotides, the CDR3 is TGTGCCAGCAGTGGTCCGGGACTAAGAACGCAGTATTTT.

This clone was detected once. This chain connects TRBV4-1 to TRBJ2-7; unclear D gene. V was clipped by 1 base and J by 0 bases, with 7 bases between them. CDR1 and CDR2 from the germline V gene are MGHRA and YSYEKL. This CDR3 contains 14 residues. The CDR3 nucleotides read TGCGCCAGCAGCCAAGTTCCCTTCTCCTACGAGCAGTACTTC. Translated, it gives CASSQVPFSYEQYF.

V gene TRBV19 combines with J gene TRBJ1-5, with 10 bases that match TRBD1. The CDR3 contains 16 residues. Germline CDR1 is LNHDA and CDR2 is SQIVND (reference sequence). V lost 6 bases to trimming and J lost 4 bases; unmatched junction nucleotides: 9. The CDR3 loop reads CASRRADRGLNQPQHF. The CDR3 coding sequence is TGTGCCAGTAGACGTGCAGACAGGGGGCTTAATCAGCCCCAGCATTTT.

The J gene is TRBJ2-5, the V gene TRBV7-9; 8 bases align to TRBD2. The J segment lost 1 base and the V segment lost 1 base, leaving 5 bases of the junction unmatched. CDR3 size: 16 residues. Germline CDR1 is SEHNR and CDR2 is FQNEAQ (reference sequence). CDR3 sequence reads: CASSLVALAGQETQYF. The CDR3 nucleotides read TGTGCCAGCAGCTTAGTTGCGCTAGCGGGCCAAGAGACCCAGTACTTC.

The V call is TRBV4-3, the J call TRBJ2-1, with D maybe TRBD2 (6 bases). There are 17 residues in the CDR3. Trimming removed 1 base from V and 6 bases from J, with 19 bases in between. CDR1 is LGHNA, CDR2 YSLEER, per germline. The CDR3 bases are TGCGCCAGCAGCCAAGGACTAGACCTGAACATCGGCAATGAGCAGTTCTTC. This sequence encodes CASSQGLDLNIGNEQFF.

The genes are TRBV5-1 and TRBJ1-2, with 8 bases that match TRBD1. The CDR3 runs 16 residues. Trimming removed 3 bases from V and 4 bases from J; junction bases left unmatched: 11. CDR1 SGHRS and CDR2 YFSETQ come from the germline V gene. CDR3 sequence reads: CASSYLVGQGSYGYTF. DNA for the CDR3: TGCGCCAGCAGCTACTTGGTCGGACAGGGCTCCTATGGCTACACCTTC.